One and the same sample provided the 5 T cell receptor beta chains below, sequenced in a study of cytomegalovirus exposure and HLA in healthy donors. The data were produced by immunoSEQ multiplex PCR, yet TCRdb's version contains in-frame clones alone and is incomplete. Among roughly 56,000 clones listed, roughly 90% were seen once. What was sequenced was PBMCs. These receptors were taken from a woman aged 25 to 39 in good health and CMV-seronegative.

This chain links TRBV28 with TRBJ2-1, with 13 bases identical to TRBD2. The germline V gene has CDR1 MDHEN and CDR2 SYDVKM. CDR3 length: 14 amino acids. Trimming took 10 bases from V and 4 from J; bases not matched to a gene: 4. The CDR3 coding sequence is TGTGCCACCGGGACTAGCGGGAATTACAATGAGCAGTTCTTC. It is translated as CATGTSGNYNEQFF.

CDR3 nucleotides: TGTGCCAGCAGTGCGCCTAGCGGGAGCTCGACGAGCAATGAGCAGTTCTTC. As protein: CASSAPSGSSTSNEQFF. The V call is TRBV2, the J call TRBJ2-1; the match to TRBD2 covers 10 bases. V dropped 4 bases and J dropped 6; count of bases not matched to a gene: 12. Looked up from germline, CDR1 is SNHLY and CDR2 is FYNNEI. CDR3 length: 17 residues.

The rearrangement joins TRBV9 to TRBJ2-1; D gene ambiguous. CDR3 size: 13 residues. V was shortened by 0 bases and J by 5 bases, with 6 bases between the two germline ends. Looked up from germline, CDR1 is SGDLS and CDR2 is YYNGEE. Written as DNA, the CDR3 is TGTGCCAGCAGCGTAGCTGGAGACAATGAGCAGTTCTTC. Amino acids: CASSVAGDNEQFF.

The gene calls are TRBV7-8 and TRBJ2-5; possible D gene TRBD2, 6 bases. The CDR3 runs 16 residues. V dropped 0 bases and J dropped 4 bases, with 15 bases sitting between them. From germline, CDR1 is SGHVS and CDR2 FQNEAQ. The CDR3 reads CASSLAEWRAGETQYF. CDR3 coding DNA: TGTGCCAGCAGCTTAGCGGAGTGGAGGGCAGGAGAGACCCAGTACTTC.

This chain uses TRBV7-8 with TRBJ1-5, with D unclear. The CDR3 runs to 11 residues. The germline CDR1 and CDR2 sequences are SGHVS and FQNEAQ. V was cut by 1 base and J by 11 bases, with 6 bases left in between. CDR3 in DNA: TGTGCCAGCAGCTTAGGCCAGGCCCAGCATTTT. This sequence encodes CASSLGQAQHF.